Shown below are 11 T cell receptor beta chains from a single sample sequenced in a study of tumor-infiltrating lymphocytes in primary liver carcinoma. Researchers drew blood RNA from unsorted whole blood and extracted germline DNA as well. The researchers produced TCR beta cDNA from 450 to 600 ng total RNA with a constant-region primer. Each TCR beta library was derived from three nested multiplex PCR rounds that employed slightly modified ARM-PCR. Forward primers for TRBV1-TRBV30 and a C-beta reverse primer served the first two PCR rounds, at roughly 10 cycles each. TCRdb called the multiplex PCR reads again in MiXCR, with one record for every CDR3 protein. Found here are some 180,000 distinct CDR3 sequences, around 60% of them singletons; the top ten hold 65% to 80%. Sequenced input: peripheral blood. These receptors were taken from a man in his forties with primary liver carcinoma and hepatitis B virus infection.

This clonotype has a handful of counts. This rearrangement joins TRBV6-1 to TRBJ2-5; 7 nucleotides align to TRBD1. The CDR3 length is 14 residues. The germline V gene encodes CDR1 MNHNS and CDR2 SASEGT. The junction had 7 bases not matched to a gene; V was cut back by 4 bases and J by 5 bases. CDR3 sequence: CASSAGQTRETQYF. CDR3 in DNA: TGTGCCAGCAGTGCGGGACAGACTCGCGAGACCCAGTACTTC.

V and J are TRBV29-1 and TRBJ2-1; D remains unclear. CDR3 size: 14 residues. Germline CDR1 reads SQVTM; CDR2 reads ANQGSEA. Trimming removed 3 bases at V and 2 bases at J, with 11 bases between. This chain's CDR3 is CSVDGPTPYNEQFF. The CDR3 nucleotides are TGCAGCGTTGATGGCCCGACTCCCTACAATGAGCAGTTCTTC.

Regarding this clonotype: This sequence may be a read error, since a much larger clone differs from it by one base. V usage is TRBV11-2 and J usage is TRBJ2-1, with TRBD1 as a possible D gene (6 bases). CDR3 length: 18 residues. The germline gives CDR1 SGHAT, CDR2 FQNNGV. V was pared by 4 bases and J by 7 bases, with 26 bases between. CDR3 in DNA: TGTGCCAGCAGCTCCCCTACCGGTATGGGACACAGTAGTAATGAGCAGTTCTTC. Protein product: CASSSPTGMGHSSNEQFF.

This clonotype was found once. The chain combines TRBV11-3 with TRBJ2-7; the D gene could be TRBD1 or TRBD2 (5 bases each). The CDR3 loop spans 15 amino acids. CDR1 and CDR2 from the germline V gene are SGHNT and YENEEA. Trimming took off 5 bases at V and 7 bases at J, with 21 bases between the two ends. The CDR3 is CASSASLTERGEQYF. CDR3 bases: TGTGCCAGCAGCGCGTCCCTGACAGAGAGAGGGGAGCAGTACTTC. The full variable domain, completed using reference TRBV11-3 and TRBJ2-7, is EAGVVQSPRYKIIEKKQPVAFWCNPISGHNTLYWYLQNLGQGPELLIRYENEEAVDDSQLPKDRFSAERLKGVDSTLKIQPAELGDSAVYLCASSASLTERGEQYFGPGTRLTVT.

The chain joins TRBV6-1 to TRBJ2-5; D gene ambiguous. V shed 0 bases and J shed 2 bases, with 7 bases lying between them. The CDR3 is made up of 14 amino acids. Germline V lookup: CDR1 MNHNS, CDR2 SASEGT. CDR3 loop: CASSEAHRQETQYF. For the CDR3, the DNA is TGTGCCAGCAGTGAAGCCCACAGACAAGAGACCCAGTACTTC.

Comment on this clonotype: Since no conserved phenylalanine or tryptophan closes the CDR3, a read error is the likely cause. The chain links TRBV6-1 to TRBJ2-7; possibly TRBD1 for D (6 bases). Germline V CDR1 and CDR2: MNHNS, SASEGT. V dropped 3 bases and J dropped 0 bases, with 9 bases sitting between them. The CDR3 has 14 amino acids. The CDR3 loop reads CASSDGQSSYEQYL. DNA for the CDR3: TGTGCCAGCAGTGACGGACAGAGCTCCTACGAGCAGTACTTA.

A note on this clonotype: A read error may explain this, as a much larger clone is one base away. The rearrangement links TRBV29-1 to TRBJ2-5; D not resolved. CDR1 SQVTM and CDR2 ANQGSEA come from the germline V gene. This CDR3 contains 12 residues. In nucleotides, the CDR3 is TGCAGCGCGTCGTACCTCCAAGAGGCCCAGTACTTC. Protein: CSASYLQEAQYF.

This clonotype was picked up a small number of times. A read error is possible here, since a much larger clone lies one base away. V gene TRBV11-1 combines with J gene TRBJ2-3; TRBD2 aligns across 7 bases. This CDR3 has 13 residues. The ends lost 6 bases at V and 11 bases at J; junction bases unmatched: 11. Germline V gene data show CDR1 as SGHAT and CDR2 as FQDESV (reference sequence). The CDR3 sequence is CASSFVMGGQQYF. CDR3 sequence (DNA): TGTGCCAGCAGTTTCGTCATGGGAGGGCAGCAGTATTTT.

V and J are TRBV4-1 and TRBJ2-7; TRBD2 agrees at 13 bases. The length of the CDR3 is 16 residues. CDR1 is MGHRA and CDR2 is YSYEKL in the germline V gene. J gave up 0 bases and V 2 bases, and 1 base lay outside the gene matches. This CDR3 reads CASSQTSGRASYEQYF. Written as DNA, the CDR3 is TGCGCCAGCAGCCAAACTAGCGGGAGGGCCTCCTACGAGCAGTACTTC.

Details on this clonotype: A much larger clone is a single base away; this may be a read error. This sequence joins TRBV11-2 and TRBJ2-1; weak D call: TRBD2 (7 bases). CDR1 is SGHAT and CDR2 is FQNNGV in the germline V gene. The CDR3 has 13 amino acids. The CDR3 region has the DNA TGCGCCAGCAGTAATGGACTAGGGGGTGAGCAGTTCTTC. The encoded protein is CASSNGLGGEQFF.

The rearrangement uses TRBV29-1 and TRBJ2-3; 9 nucleotides match TRBD1. The junction had 10 bases not matched to a gene; V was cut back by 3 bases and J by 3 bases. This CDR3 contains 16 residues. The germline CDR1 and CDR2 sequences are SQVTM and ANQGSEA. The CDR3 sequence is CSVESPGQGITDTQYF. CDR3 sequence (DNA): TGCAGCGTTGAGTCTCCGGGACAGGGTATAACAGATACGCAGTATTTT.